The TCR beta chain under discussion was sequenced for a study of shared clonotypes between healthy human individuals. In the authors' methods: Junction-only sequences without quality scores were provided by ImmunoSEQ, so filtering was different. Profiling relied on immunoSEQ multiplex PCR, and the TCRdb table lists in-frame clones only, not all of them. The V and J calls and the clone size are those of that table, but D and trimming were determined from the DNA. The repertoire holds roughly 640,000 clones, with around two thirds as singletons. Ten or more counts support this clone. The CDR3 runs to 15 residues. In germline, CDR1 is SGHTA, CDR2 FQGNSA. The V end was cut by 2 bases, the J end by 0 bases, with 8 bases between.

The sequence was obtained from a woman aged 30 to 39 in good health. The chain links TRBV7-2 to TRBJ1-3; D call uncertain. Source material: memory CD4+ T cells sorted from blood. As to subset: CD45RA-negative fraction. Here the CDR3 reads CASSLSLGSGNTIYF. CDR3 DNA: TGTGCCAGCAGCTTATCCCTAGGCTCTGGAAACACCATATATTTT.